This is a list of T cell receptor beta chains from one sample in a study of blood T cell repertoires in COVID-19. Sequencing was performed with immunoSEQ multiplex PCR; in TCRdb, only in-frame clones are kept and a portion is missing. The sample lists about 74,000 clones, about 80% occurring once. Sequenced sample: peripheral blood. These receptors originate from a human donor in a cohort sampled during active COVID-19. Each CDR3 is given with its conserved first and last residue. The order of the fields is clone size, J gene, D gene, V gene, CDR3 length, CDR3 protein, CDR3 DNA. A D gene is named only where the DNA matches it firmly. Clone sizes are given selectively: once, few, many, or a class where the clone is expanded.

>-|TRBJ2-7|TRBD1|TRBV6-5|14
CASRPGTATYEQYF
TGTGCCAGCAGGCCCGGGACAGCAACCTACGAGCAGTACTTC
>-|TRBJ2-7|-|TRBV7-2|16
CASSLARSGEAYEQYF
TGTGCCAGCAGCTTAGCGCGGTCAGGGGAAGCCTACGAGCAGTACTTC
>-|TRBJ1-2|TRBD1|TRBV5-5|14
CASSRRDSPYGYTF
TGTGCCAGCAGCCGGAGGGACAGCCCCTATGGCTACACCTTC
>-|TRBJ1-5|-|TRBV3-1/TRBV3-2|13
CASSQGQGQPQHF
TGTGCCAGCAGCCAAGGTCAGGGTCAGCCCCAGCATTTT
>-|TRBJ1-6|TRBD1|TRBV28|15
CASSNRQGPRSPLHF
TGTGCCAGCAGTAACCGACAGGGCCCTAGATCACCCCTCCACTTT
>-|TRBJ2-7|TRBD2|TRBV18|15
CASSPPSGGSYEQYF
TGTGCCAGCTCACCGCCTAGCGGGGGCTCCTACGAGCAGTACTTC
>-|TRBJ2-3|TRBD2|TRBV28|15
CASRPRTSGSRTQYF
TGTGCCAGCAGGCCCAGGACTAGCGGGAGCCGTACGCAGTATTTT
>-|TRBJ1-3|-|TRBV3-1/TRBV3-2|18
CASSQSAVRVLSGNTIYF
TGTGCCAGCAGCCAATCCGCCGTTCGGGTACTCTCTGGAAACACCATATATTTT
>few|TRBJ1-2|-|TRBV21-1|13
CASSKTGKEGYTF
TGTGCCAGCAGCAAGACAGGAAAGGAGGGCTACACCTTC
>-|TRBJ2-7|-|TRBV11-2|14
CASSLATGRYEQYF
TGTGCCAGCAGCTTAGCGACAGGAAGGTACGAGCAGTACTTC
>-|TRBJ2-7|TRBD1|TRBV28|16
CASSLFLQGVDYEQYF
TGTGCCAGCAGTTTATTCCTACAGGGGGTGGACTACGAGCAGTACTTC
>-|TRBJ1-2|-|TRBV5-4|14
CASSLDGANYGYTF
TGTGCCAGCAGCTTGGACGGGGCTAACTATGGCTACACCTTC
>-|TRBJ2-7|-|TRBV19|19
CASSIAARAFGNWGYEQYF
TGTGCCAGTAGTATAGCCGCCAGGGCGTTTGGAAATTGGGGCTACGAGCAGTACTTC
>once|TRBJ1-1|TRBD1|TRBV5-6|14
CASSLTTGRDEAFF
TGTGCCAGCAGCTTGACGACAGGGCGGGATGAAGCTTTCTTT
>-|TRBJ1-2|-|TRBV30|12
CALGEGPYGYTF
TGCGCTCTGGGGGAGGGACCCTATGGCTACACCTTC
>-|TRBJ2-4|TRBD1|TRBV24-1|15
CATSERTGGGNIQYF
TGTGCCACCAGTGAGAGGACAGGGGGAGGGAACATTCAGTACTTC
>few|TRBJ2-7|TRBD1|TRBV5-1|16
CASSPTGTGGDYEQYF
TGCGCCAGCAGCCCCACCGGGACAGGGGGCGACTACGAGCAGTACTTC
>-|TRBJ1-2|TRBD1|TRBV5-1|14
CASSSGQGYYGYTF
TGCGCCAGCAGCTCGGGACAGGGATACTATGGCTACACCTTC
>-|TRBJ2-5|-|TRBV5-1|12
CASSLLQETQYF
TGCGCCAGCAGCTTACTACAAGAGACCCAGTACTTC
>once|TRBJ2-3|-|TRBV29-1|12
CSEQGLADTQYF
TGCAGCGAACAGGGTTTAGCAGATACGCAGTATTTT
>few|TRBJ2-7|-|TRBV18|15
CASSPSGTLTYEQYF
TGTGCCAGCTCACCCTCCGGGACACTAACCTACGAGCAGTACTTC
>-|TRBJ2-5|TRBD2|TRBV19|14
CASSPSWGGETQYF
TGTGCCAGTAGTCCGTCGTGGGGGGGAGAGACCCAGTACTTC
>-|TRBJ1-2|-|TRBV27|13
CASRRYSSHGYTF
TGTGCCAGCCGTCGATACTCTTCCCATGGCTACACCTTC
>-|TRBJ2-5|TRBD2|TRBV30|15
CAWVTMGGSGETQYF
TGTGCCTGGGTTACCATGGGGGGGTCTGGCGAGACCCAGTACTTC
>-|TRBJ1-2|TRBD1|TRBV3-1/TRBV3-2|14
CASSPANRGIGYTF
TGTGCCAGCAGCCCGGCGAACAGGGGGATTGGCTACACCTTC
>few|TRBJ2-6|-|TRBV15|19
CATSRATSSLGSGANVLTF
TGTGCCACCAGCAGAGCCACCTCGAGTCTAGGGAGTGGGGCCAACGTCCTGACTTTC
>-|TRBJ2-7|TRBD2|TRBV4-2|13
CASSQERGYEQYF
TGTGCCAGCAGCCAGGAGCGGGGTTACGAGCAGTACTTC
>-|TRBJ1-1|TRBD1|TRBV5-1|16
CASSLATGGMGTEAFF
TGCGCCAGCAGCTTAGCTACAGGGGGCATGGGCACTGAAGCTTTCTTT
>once|TRBJ2-3|TRBD2|TRBV5-1|16
CASSKGLALGTDTQYF
TGCGCCAGCAGCAAGGGACTAGCTCTAGGAACAGATACGCAGTATTTT
>once|TRBJ2-7|TRBD1|TRBV10-3|14
CAISEFGTGGEQYF
TGTGCCATCAGTGAATTCGGGACAGGGGGCGAGCAGTACTTC
>-|TRBJ2-1|-|TRBV5-5|14
CASSPGGLGNEQFF
TGTGCCAGCAGCCCAGGGGGGCTGGGGAATGAGCAGTTCTTC
>-|TRBJ1-5|-|TRBV6-5|15
CASSSGQFFNQPQHF
TGTGCCAGCAGTTCGGGTCAGTTTTTCAATCAGCCCCAGCATTTT
>-|TRBJ1-6|-|TRBV5-1|14
CASSLNSGRSPLHF
TGCGCCAGCAGCTTGAACAGCGGGCGTTCACCCCTCCACTTT
>-|TRBJ2-5|-|TRBV28|15
CASSFLDAVQETQYF
TGTGCCAGCAGTTTCCTCGACGCGGTTCAAGAGACCCAGTACTTC
>-|TRBJ1-2|TRBD1|TRBV5-4|15
CASSSGQMGKYGYTF
TGTGCCAGCAGCTCGGGACAGATGGGGAAATATGGCTACACCTTC
>-|TRBJ2-3|-|TRBV21-1|17
CASSKAWSGGRPDTQYF
TGTGCCAGCAGCAAAGCGTGGTCGGGAGGGCGCCCAGATACGCAGTATTTT
>few|TRBJ2-1|TRBD2|TRBV7-6|14
CASSRTSGSNEQFF
TGTGCCAGCAGCCGGACTAGCGGGAGTAATGAGCAGTTCTTC
>few|TRBJ1-5|-|TRBV30|13
CAWSRTRDQPQHF
TGTGCCTGGAGTCGGACACGAGATCAGCCCCAGCATTTT
>once|TRBJ2-1|-|TRBV12-3/TRBV12-4|13
CASSLQRDNEQFF
TGTGCCAGCAGTTTGCAGCGGGACAATGAGCAGTTCTTC
>few|TRBJ1-5|-|TRBV6-6|12
CASSPGNQPQHF
TGTGCCAGTTCGCCGGGCAATCAGCCCCAGCATTTT
>-|TRBJ2-3|TRBD2|TRBV4-2|17
CASSPRTSGRSTDTQYF
TGTGCCAGCAGCCCCCGGACTAGCGGGAGAAGCACAGATACGCAGTATTTT
>-|TRBJ2-3|-|TRBV12-3/TRBV12-4|13
CASSYGAGDTQYF
TGTGCCAGCAGTTATGGGGCGGGGGATACGCAGTATTTT
>-|TRBJ2-7|-|TRBV5-6|13
CASSSWAGYEQYF
TGTGCCAGCAGTAGCTGGGCGGGATACGAGCAGTACTTC
>-|TRBJ1-5|-|TRBV19|14
CASSIVQPNQPQHF
TGTGCCAGTAGTATAGTACAACCTAATCAGCCCCAGCATTTT
>-|TRBJ2-3|-|TRBV24-1|16
CATSDPTRRGTDTQYF
TGTGCCACCAGTGATCCAACAAGACGGGGCACAGATACGCAGTATTTT
>few|TRBJ1-1|-|TRBV27|13
CASSWGGRTEAFF
TGTGCCAGCAGTTGGGGGGGGCGCACTGAAGCTTTCTTT
>-|TRBJ2-3|TRBD2|TRBV10-3|14
CAIGTGTSTHTQYF
TGTGCCATCGGCACCGGGACTAGCACCCATACGCAGTATTTT
>few|TRBJ1-1|-|TRBV20-1|9
CSATAEAFF
TGCAGTGCTACGGCTGAAGCTTTCTTT
>-|TRBJ2-5|-|TRBV19|15
CASSLVQGGQETQYF
TGTGCCAGTAGTCTCGTTCAGGGGGGACAAGAGACCCAGTACTTC
>-|TRBJ2-3|-|TRBV7-8|18
CASRVGPVRPPGTDTQYF
TGTGCCAGCAGGGTGGGGCCAGTACGACCTCCGGGCACAGATACGCAGTATTTT
>-|TRBJ1-2|-|TRBV2|14
CASSWGTGQDGYTF
TGTGCCAGCAGTTGGGGAACAGGCCAAGATGGCTACACCTTC
>-|TRBJ2-7|TRBD1|TRBV28|18
CASSPPDRAFTLSYEQYF
TGTGCCAGCAGTCCCCCGGACAGGGCTTTTACTCTCTCCTACGAGCAGTACTTC
>few|TRBJ2-5|TRBD2|TRBV15|15
CATSGGGRTLETQYF
TGTGCCACCAGCGGGGGGGGACGGACGTTGGAGACCCAGTACTTC
>-|TRBJ1-3|TRBD1|TRBV19|13
CASRQGAGNTIYF
TGTGCCAGCCGTCAGGGGGCTGGAAACACCATATATTTT
>-|TRBJ1-2|-|TRBV7-2|14
CASSSQGPSYGYTF
TGTGCCAGCAGCTCTCAGGGGCCCTCCTATGGCTACACCTTC